The 18 T cell receptor beta chains below were found in one sample sequenced in a study of technical replicates of blood from several donors. The repertoire was sequenced with immunoSEQ multiplex PCR; TCRdb's copy has only in-frame clones and lacks some. The sample includes roughly 68,000 clones, 90% to 95% of them seen just once. Sequences were obtained from PBMCs. All receptors come from a human donor in good health. Some clones in this sample may be carry-over from other donors' samples.

The V gene is TRBV7-2, the J gene TRBJ1-5; D might be TRBD1 (6 bases). The CDR3 length is 15 residues. Trimming removed 1 base at V and 3 bases at J, with 10 bases between. The V gene's germline CDR1 is SGHTA and CDR2 FQGNSA. The CDR3 is CASSLDQGNNQPQHF. DNA of the CDR3: TGTGCCAGCAGCTTAGACCAGGGGAACAATCAGCCCCAGCATTTT.

V and J are TRBV7-2 and TRBJ2-3; maybe TRBD2 (6 bases). Germline CDR1 SGHTA, CDR2 FQGNSA. The CDR3 spans 16 residues. Trimming removed 2 bases at V and 1 base at J, with 13 bases between. As DNA, the CDR3 is TGTGCCAGCAGCTTAAGGTCGGGAGTGGGCACAGATACGCAGTATTTT. Translated, it gives CASSLRSGVGTDTQYF.

V and J are TRBV2 and TRBJ2-5; 12 nucleotides match TRBD1. Trimming removed 6 bases from V and 5 bases from J; junction bases left unmatched: 10. In germline, CDR1 is SNHLY, CDR2 FYNNEI. The CDR3 is 16 amino acids. The CDR3 DNA reads as TGTGCCAGCAGCTGGAGGGGGACAGGGGGCGAGGAGACCCAGTACTTC. The encoded protein is CASSWRGTGGEETQYF.

The genes are TRBV11-3 and TRBJ2-1; tentatively, D is TRBD2 (6 bases). The CDR3 sequence is 13 residues long. Per germline, CDR1 SGHNT and CDR2 YENEEA. The V end was cut by 5 bases, the J end by 4 bases, with 9 bases between. The CDR3, as DNA: TGTGCCAGCAGCGCCCGGGGGTACAATGAGCAGTTCTTC. It specifies CASSARGYNEQFF.

The chain carries TRBV5-1 and TRBJ1-5, with TRBD1 matching over 7 bases. V gave up 0 bases and J gave up 2 bases; unmatched junction bases: 5. The CDR3 sequence is 16 residues long. Germline assignment: CDR1 SGHRS and CDR2 YFSETQ. The CDR3 DNA sequence: TGCGCCAGCAGCTTGGGTGGCACAGGGGGCAATCAGCCCCAGCATTTT. As protein: CASSLGGTGGNQPQHF.

The gene calls are TRBV6-1 and TRBJ1-5; TRBD1 might be the D (6 bases). This CDR3 is built from 13 residues. The V end was cut by 10 bases, the J end by 3 bases, with 13 bases between. Germline V gene lookup returns CDR1 MNHNS and CDR2 SASEGT. CDR3 nucleotides: TGTGCCACCGGACAGACGACCAATCAGCCCCAGCATTTT. This translates into CATGQTTNQPQHF.

V is TRBV2 and J is TRBJ2-7; 9 positions agree with TRBD2. The trim removed 6 bases at V and 2 bases at J, leaving 5 bases unmatched. CDR1 is SNHLY, CDR2 FYNNEI, per germline. The length of the CDR3 is 14 residues. CDR3 sequence reads: CASSMTSGTYEQYF. In DNA, the CDR3 is TGTGCCAGCAGCATGACTAGCGGCACCTACGAGCAGTACTTC. Full variable domain (missing parts from reference TRBV2 and TRBJ2-7): EPEVTQTPSHQVTQMGQEVILRCVPISNHLYFYWYRQILGQKVEFLVSFYNNEISEKSEIFDDQFSVERPDGSNFTLKIRSTKLEDSAMYFCASSMTSGTYEQYFGPGTRLTVT.

The gene calls are TRBV5-1 and TRBJ2-1; 10 bases line up with TRBD2. Looked up from germline, CDR1 is SGHRS and CDR2 is YFSETQ. The CDR3 spans 15 residues. Trimming removed 0 bases from V and 6 bases from J; junction bases left unmatched: 3. As DNA, the CDR3 is TGCGCCAGCAGCTTGGAGGCTAGCGGGGGCAATGAGCAGTTCTTC. It is translated as CASSLEASGGNEQFF.

This clone was detected once. The chain joins TRBV19 to TRBJ2-7, with D perhaps TRBD2 (6 bases). The germline CDR1 and CDR2 sequences are LNHDA and SQIVND (reference sequence). The CDR3 spans 16 residues. V lost 3 bases, J lost 0 bases, and 15 bases lay in between. In DNA, the CDR3 is TGTGCCAGTAGTATCCAAGGAGGGGCCAGCTCCTACGAGCAGTACTTC. This codes for CASSIQGGASSYEQYF. The full variable domain, its missing parts supplied by reference TRBV19 and TRBJ2-7, is DGGITQSPKYLFRKEGQNVTLSCEQNLNHDAMYWYRQDPGQGLRLIYYSQIVNDFQKGDIAEGYSVSREKKESFPLTVTSAQKNPTAFYLCASSIQGGASSYEQYFGPGTRLTVT.

This chain uses TRBV4-3 with TRBJ1-2, with D unclear. The CDR3 has 14 amino acids. Germline CDR1 reads LGHNA; CDR2 reads YSLEER. With 4 bases removed from V and 0 bases from J, the gap between germline ends came to 9 bases. CDR3 in amino acids: CASSRTLANYGYTF. The CDR3, as DNA: TGCGCCAGCAGCCGCACACTAGCTAACTATGGCTACACCTTC.

The rearrangement links TRBV4-2 to TRBJ2-1; no definite D call. The germline V gene has CDR1 LGHNA and CDR2 YNFKEQ. V lost 0 bases, J lost 8 bases, and 8 bases lay in between. CDR3 length: 13 residues. The CDR3 coding sequence is TGTGCCAGCAGCCAAGATCTGGAGTATGAGCAGTTCTTC. Translation gives CASSQDLEYEQFF.

The chain carries TRBV7-6 and TRBJ2-1; 7 bases match TRBD2. CDR1 is SGHVS, CDR2 FNYEAQ, per germline. The length of the CDR3 is 15 residues. V trimming: 2 bases; J trimming: 6 bases; junction bases outside the gene matches: 7. The CDR3 here is CASSLFPGGPNEQFF. In nucleotides, the CDR3 is TGTGCCAGCAGCTTATTCCCGGGGGGTCCCAATGAGCAGTTCTTC.

The rearrangement uses TRBV5-1 and TRBJ1-3; D may be TRBD1 (6 bases). The CDR3 has 15 amino acids. Germline CDR1 is SGHRS and CDR2 is YFSETQ. Trimming shortened V by 2 bases and J by 3 bases, and 12 bases separated the two germline ends. CDR3: CASSLTQGGGNTIYF. The DNA for the CDR3 is TGCGCCAGCAGCTTAACACAGGGCGGTGGAAACACCATATATTTT.

This clone was observed once. The V gene is TRBV6-1, the J gene TRBJ2-3; 7 positions agree with TRBD1. The CDR3 extends over 16 amino acids. Germline V gives CDR1 MNHNS, CDR2 SASEGT. V lost 0 bases, J lost 1 base, and 4 bases stayed unmatched. Here the CDR3 reads CASSEALGQGTDTQYF. For the CDR3, the DNA is TGTGCCAGCAGTGAAGCCTTAGGACAGGGCACAGATACGCAGTATTTT.

Here the CDR3 reads CASSAQDNQPQHF. CDR3 coding DNA: TGTGCCAGCAGTGCGCAGGACAATCAGCCCCAGCATTTT. The V and J genes are TRBV2 and TRBJ1-5, with no clear D. Germline-derived CDR1 and CDR2 are SNHLY and FYNNEI. The CDR3 extends over 13 amino acids. V shed 4 bases and J shed 3 bases, with 7 bases lying between them. The variable domain in full, with the rest retrieved from reference TRBV2 and TRBJ1-5, is EPEVTQTPSHQVTQMGQEVILRCVPISNHLYFYWYRQILGQKVEFLVSFYNNEISEKSEIFDDQFSVERPDGSNFTLKIRSTKLEDSAMYFCASSAQDNQPQHFGDGTRLSIL.

This clone was seen only once. The rearrangement uses TRBV27 and TRBJ2-2, with D uncertain. This CDR3 is 13 amino acids long. Germline V lookup: CDR1 MNHEY, CDR2 SMNVEV (reference sequence). Trimming stripped 5 bases from V and 6 bases from J, with 10 bases between. CDR3 DNA: TGTGCCAGCAGTCCGCAGAGGTCCGGGGAGCTGTTTTTT. Translation: CASSPQRSGELFF.

The CDR3 loop is CASSKGTGGNTGELFF. CDR3 in DNA: TGTGCCAGCAGTAAAGGGACAGGGGGCAACACCGGGGAGCTGTTTTTT. The rearrangement links TRBV2 to TRBJ2-2; 12 nucleotides agree with TRBD1. In germline, CDR1 is SNHLY, CDR2 FYNNEI. CDR3 size: 16 residues. The V gene end was trimmed by 5 bases and the J gene end by 2 bases; junction bases not matched to a gene: 3.

The V and J genes are TRBV7-9 and TRBJ2-3; D perhaps matches TRBD2 (6 bases). Trimming left V 3 bases short and J 1 base short, with 11 bases between. This CDR3 is built from 15 residues. Germline loops: CDR1 SEHNR, CDR2 FQNEAQ (reference sequence). The CDR3 loop is CASSLYTGGTDTQYF. The CDR3 DNA is TGTGCCAGCAGCTTGTACACGGGGGGCACAGATACGCAGTATTTT. The whole variable domain, filled in from reference TRBV7-9 and TRBJ2-3, reads DTGVSQNPRHKITKRGQNVTFRCDPISEHNRLYWYRQTLGQGPEFLTYFQNEAQLEKSRLLSDRFSAERPKGSFSTLEIQRTEQGDSAMYLCASSLYTGGTDTQYFGPGTRLTVL.